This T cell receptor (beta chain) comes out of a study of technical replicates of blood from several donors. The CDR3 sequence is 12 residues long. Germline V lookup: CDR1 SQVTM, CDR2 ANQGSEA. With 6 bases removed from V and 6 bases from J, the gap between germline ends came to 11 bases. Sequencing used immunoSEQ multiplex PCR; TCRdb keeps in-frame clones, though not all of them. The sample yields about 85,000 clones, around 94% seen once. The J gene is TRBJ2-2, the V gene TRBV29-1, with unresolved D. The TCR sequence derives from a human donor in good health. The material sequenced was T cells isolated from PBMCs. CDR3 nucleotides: TGCAGCGTGGCCCCCGTGTCCGGGGAGCTGTTTTTT. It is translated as CSVAPVSGELFF.